Here is one TCR beta chain with its context. Its target is not known. Trimming removed 0 bases from V and 5 bases from J, with 13 bases in between. The CDR3 is 14 amino acids. Germline V gene sequence: CDR1 SQVTM, CDR2 ANQGSEA. This entry belongs to a study of T-cell memory formation after mild COVID-19. Study results and limitations: A balance of CD4 and CD8 characterized clones contracting day 15 to 85, whereas later expanders leaned CD4+. The pre-infection memory compartment contained some responding clones, suggesting cross-reactive memory joined.

TCRdb recomputed calls from the 5' RACE reads with MiXCR, one row per CDR3 protein. The sample holds roughly 610,000 distinct CDR3 sequences, approximately 15% seen once. This sequence originates from an adult woman who had mild COVID-19 (a few samples of this study predate the infection). Cell type and time point are not known. The chain has TRBV29-1 and TRBJ2-5, with a tentative D call TRBD2 (6 bases). Source material: PBMCs or a T cell subset sorted from them (not recorded which). The CDR3: CSVEDRGLRETQYF. CDR3 nucleotides: TGCAGCGTTGAAGATCGGGGGTTGAGGGAGACCCAGTACTTC.